Listed below are T cell receptor beta chains from one sample, sequenced in a study of OX40 agonist ivuxolimab in advanced cancers. Measured with immunoSEQ multiplex PCR; TCRdb has only the in-frame clones, and not every one. The profile covers roughly 50,000 clones, with about 86% appearing a single time and around 0.91% taken by the ten largest. Specimen: CD4+ or CD8+ T cells sorted from blood, collected in a trial of the OX40 agonist ivuxolimab. These receptor sequences come from an adult with an advanced solid tumor such as melanoma, head and neck, liver or kidney cancer. Each CDR3 is given with its conserved first and last residue. D genes are given only for firm matches. Rows give clone size only sometimes, using once, few, many, or a class for an expanded clone.

TRBJ1-2	TRBV19	.	.	CASSGGFYYGYTF	TGTGCCAGTAGCGGAGGGTTTTACTATGGCTACACCTTC
TRBJ1-6	TRBV19	.	.	CASSISGLDNSPLHF	TGTGCCAGTAGTATATCGGGGCTGGATAATTCACCCCTCCACTTT
TRBJ2-7	TRBV29-1	.	.	CSVRDYEQYF	TGCAGCGTTAGGGACTACGAGCAGTACTTC
TRBJ2-6	TRBV25-1	.	.	CASSEDWIGSSGANVLTF	TGTGCCAGCAGTGAGGATTGGATTGGAAGCTCTGGGGCCAACGTCCTGACTTTC
TRBJ1-6	TRBV7-2	.	.	CASSFGAGAGNSPLHF	TGTGCCAGCAGCTTTGGGGCCGGGGCAGGGAATTCACCCCTCCACTTT
TRBJ2-7	TRBV18	.	.	CASSREGFEQYF	TGTGCCAGCTCCCGCGAGGGGTTCGAGCAGTACTTC
TRBJ2-1	TRBV5-1	.	.	CASSPDNEQFF	TGCGCCAGCAGCCCTGATAACGAGCAGTTCTTC
TRBJ1-2	TRBV5-5	once	.	CASILGGNGYGYTF	TGTGCCAGCATCCTCGGGGGTAATGGCTATGGCTACACCTTC
TRBJ2-5	TRBV19	.	TRBD1	CASSDGTGVVIPQETQYF	TGTGCCAGTAGTGACGGGACAGGGGTCGTTATCCCCCAAGAGACCCAGTACTTC
TRBJ1-2	TRBV5-1	.	TRBD1	CASSLGQGALGYTF	TGCGCCAGCAGTTTAGGACAGGGGGCACTGGGCTACACCTTC
TRBJ2-7	TRBV7-9	.	.	CASSLALETGEMQYF	TGTGCCAGCAGCTTAGCGCTAGAGACAGGCGAGATGCAGTACTTC
TRBJ2-5	TRBV5-1	.	.	CASSLVETQYF	TGCGCCAGCAGCTTGGTAGAGACCCAGTACTTC
TRBJ1-3	TRBV7-2	once	.	CASVPTRGNTIYF	TGTGCCAGCGTGCCCACTCGGGGGAACACCATATATTTT
TRBJ1-2	TRBV5-1	.	.	CASSSTGLANYGYTF	TGCGCCAGCAGCTCTACAGGTTTAGCTAACTATGGCTACACCTTC
TRBJ1-5	TRBV2	once	.	CASSEWSVKQPQHF	TGTGCCAGCAGTGAATGGTCAGTAAAGCAGCCCCAGCATTTT
TRBJ1-2	TRBV4-1	.	TRBD1	CASSQPGTAYGYTF	TGCGCCAGCAGCCAACCGGGGACAGCCTATGGCTACACCTTC
TRBJ2-2	TRBV7-8	.	.	CASIVLVYDRRVF	TGTGCCAGCATCGTCTTAGTCTATGATCGGCGGGTTTTT
TRBJ1-6	TRBV30	.	.	CAWSRTELHF	TGTGCCTGGAGCAGGACAGAACTCCACTTT
TRBJ2-3	TRBV9	.	.	CASSVDGASSTDTQYF	TGTGCCAGCAGCGTAGATGGGGCTAGTAGCACAGATACGCAGTATTTT
TRBJ2-1	TRBV27	.	.	CASSRPRSSSYNEQFF	TGTGCCAGCAGTAGACCCCGGTCGAGCTCCTACAATGAGCAGTTCTTC
TRBJ1-1	TRBV4-1	few	.	CASSQNLFGMAAWNTEAFF	TGCGCCAGCAGCCAAAACTTATTCGGAATGGCAGCTTGGAACACTGAAGCTTTCTTT
TRBJ2-2	TRBV7-6	.	TRBD1	CASSPLRGTGYDGELFF	TGTGCCAGCAGTCCCCTCCGCGGGACAGGGTACGACGGGGAGCTGTTTTTT
TRBJ2-7	TRBV4-2	once	TRBD2	CASSPGTRDEGEQYF	TGTGCCAGCAGCCCAGGGACTAGAGATGAAGGCGAGCAGTACTTC
TRBJ2-7	TRBV11-1	.	TRBD2	CASSTYGGLSSYEQYF	TGTGCCAGCAGCACCTACGGGGGGTTAAGCTCCTACGAGCAGTACTTC
TRBJ1-4	TRBV7-9	.	.	CASSFWVREVHEKLFF	TGTGCCAGCAGCTTTTGGGTCAGGGAAGTTCATGAAAAACTGTTTTTT
TRBJ1-1	TRBV5-1	few	TRBD1	CASSRGPTGGDTEAFF	TGCGCCAGCAGCCGAGGGCCGACAGGGGGTGACACTGAAGCTTTCTTT
TRBJ2-1	TRBV6-5	.	TRBD2	CASSYLGLADEQFF	TGTGCCAGCAGTTACCTGGGACTAGCGGATGAGCAGTTCTTC
TRBJ2-6	TRBV10-1	.	TRBD1	CASSPRRDRAPNVLTF	TGCGCCAGCAGCCCCAGACGGGACAGGGCCCCCAACGTCCTGACTTTC
TRBJ1-6	TRBV27	once	TRBD1	CASSLRTGRNSPLHF	TGTGCCAGCAGTTTACGGACAGGCCGTAATTCACCCCTCCACTTT
TRBJ2-5	TRBV7-3	.	TRBD2	CASSPGTSGGVQETQYF	TGTGCCAGCAGCCCGGGGACTAGCGGGGGGGTACAAGAGACCCAGTACTTC
TRBJ1-2	TRBV11-2	.	TRBD1	CASQGAGYGYTF	TGTGCCAGCCAGGGGGCAGGTTATGGCTACACCTTC
TRBJ1-2	TRBV13	.	.	CASSLVGGSNYGYTF	TGTGCCAGCAGCTTAGTTGGGGGATCCAACTATGGCTACACCTTC
TRBJ2-1	TRBV7-9	.	TRBD2	CASSLGTSGGPSSYNEQFF	TGTGCCAGCAGCTTAGGGACTAGCGGGGGGCCGAGCTCCTACAATGAGCAGTTCTTC
TRBJ1-2	TRBV6-5	.	TRBD1	CASRTGGANYGYTF	TGTGCCAGCAGGACAGGGGGCGCAAACTATGGCTACACCTTC
TRBJ1-2	TRBV7-9	.	TRBD1	CASSPNLGGQIVNYGYTF	TGTGCCAGCAGCCCAAATCTGGGGGGACAGATAGTCAACTATGGCTACACCTTC
TRBJ1-2	TRBV7-8	.	TRBD1	CASSEETGIFGYTF	TGTGCCAGCAGCGAGGAGACAGGGATATTTGGCTACACCTTC
TRBJ2-3	TRBV19	.	.	CASSIGLGGGTDTQYF	TGTGCCAGTAGTATAGGATTGGGTGGCGGCACAGATACGCAGTATTTT
TRBJ2-2	TRBV6-1	.	.	CASRTDSNTGELFF	TGTGCCAGCAGGACGGACTCGAACACCGGGGAGCTGTTTTTT
TRBJ2-3	TRBV5-1	.	TRBD1	CASSLEQGARDTQYF	TGCGCCAGCAGCTTGGAACAGGGGGCTAGAGATACGCAGTATTTT